This TCR beta chain was identified during a study of radiation and T cells in renal cell carcinoma. Germline lookup yields CDR1 SGHAT and CDR2 FQNNGV. There are 13 residues in the CDR3. V was trimmed by 1 base and J by 7 bases, leaving 8 bases between them. Time point defined: blood 4 weeks post-SBRT, at nephrectomy. As to treatment: 15 Gy SBRT to primary tumor, nephrectomy 4 weeks later. Nephrectomy followed 15 Gy stereotactic body radiation by 4 weeks. After SBRT, blood was collected at 2 and 4 weeks, plus baseline. Clear cell pathology was present in this patient's renal cell carcinoma. Sequencing used immunoSEQ multiplex PCR; TCRdb keeps in-frame clones, though not all of them. The sample consists of over 85,000 clones, around four fifths of them appearing once.

Sequenced here: blood, sampled from a patient whose treatment included radiotherapy and nephrectomy. This receptor was taken from a man between 50 and 59 years old with renal cell carcinoma. The chain couples TRBV11-2 to TRBJ1-5; D possibly corresponds to TRBD1 (5 bases). The CDR3 spells CASSLGRVQPQHF. Here the CDR3 DNA reads TGTGCCAGCAGCTTAGGCAGGGTACAGCCCCAGCATTTT.